This T cell receptor (beta chain) is drawn from a study of cytotoxic CD8 clonotypes in ibrutinib-treated CLL (dated by TCRdb to the early 2020s). As for the study more broadly: The cohort had ten to twelve relapsed/refractory and around 14 treatment-naive patients; roughly 18 were IGHV unmutated. Partial responses were observed in approximately 24 patients and complete responses in 2; after a median follow-up of 68 months, remission was maintained in about 15 patients and progression was observed in approximately 12. The response samples were drawn at a median of roughly twelve months into treatment, with a range of about 6 to 36 months. An average of approximately 260,000 productive templates and 94,082 productive rearrangements was obtained per sample. Of the 80 to 95 participants in the trial, 25 to 30 had longitudinal samples available. Cryopreserved peripheral blood mononuclear cells were obtained before treatment, at response, and at either sustained remission or disease progression. Results the study describes overall, beyond this receptor: Public clonotypes were found to be uncommon and were observed to contract or remain stable during treatment; the increase in clonality was shown to reflect expansion of private clonotypes at ibrutinib response. Clonality increased at ibrutinib response, stayed stable in sustained remission, and fell back toward baseline at progression. Lymph node repertoires were not examined, and the timing of sampling was not matched between patients in sustained remission and those whose disease progressed. Baseline clonality was found to be higher than that of age-matched healthy donors and was strongly correlated with circulating CD8+ T-cell counts.

V is trimmed back by 4 bases and J by 8 bases, and the junction contains 16 bases that no gene match accounts for. CDR1 and CDR2, per the germline V gene, are MGHDK and SYGVNS. The CDR3 runs 17 amino acids, cysteine and phenylalanine included. The only DNA kept is the CDR3, 51 bases in frame from the first base. Worth noting for this clone: Its antigen is currently not known. Base-call qualities are not available, and no considerably larger clone is one nucleotide away.

On a MiSeq, deep resolution sequencing aimed for a depth between 1 in 1 million and 1 in 200,000 T cells, with each clonotype covered approximately 9.8x on average. TCR beta libraries were generated with the immunoSEQ hsTCRB Kit. The authors processed their data as follows. Data were analyzed with ImmunoSEQ Data Assistant and ImmunoSEQ Analyzer, with V, D and J genes assigned per IMGT definitions. Clonality was computed as one minus normalized Shannon entropy of productive rearrangement frequencies, ranging from 0 to 1. Only overrepresented clonotypes making up at least 0.05% of each patient's repertoire were included in the public clonotype analysis. Roughly 13 repertoires from age-matched healthy donors, obtained from immuneACCESS, served as clonality controls. Not all clones reach the TCRdb copy of this immuneACCESS table, which keeps in-frame sequences only. Checked studies attribute under half of the gap to unresolved V genes and leave the rest unexplained. That table furnishes V, J and clone size, whereas the DNA furnished D and trimming. This sample holds more than 300,000 clones; around four fifths were observed only once. The top ten constitute roughly 6.3% of the sample.

For TCR beta library preparation, 1.5 to 2 micrograms of genomic DNA were extracted from the cryopreserved PBMCs. Longitudinal blood samples from CLL patients on ibrutinib monotherapy underwent high-throughput TCR beta sequencing. The patients took part in an open-label, single-center phase 2 trial of ibrutinib monotherapy. This sample comprised PBMCs, obtained before ibrutinib treatment. The TCR comes from a human donor with chronic lymphocytic leukemia. The chain joins TRBV25-1 to TRBJ2-1; 8 bases in the middle match TRBD2. The CDR3 protein sequence reads: CASSVRDWTTSVHEQFF. The nucleotide sequence reads TGTGCCAGCAGTGTCCGGGACTGGACGACTAGCGTTCATGAGCAGTTCTTC.